This passage covers 22 T cell receptor beta chains from one sample sequenced in a study of cytomegalovirus exposure and HLA in healthy donors. PCR involved 60 Vbeta and 13 Jbeta primers. Method: immunoSEQ multiplex PCR; TCRdb's copy keeps in-frame clones and lacks some. This table has 75,000 to 100,000 clones, approximately 80% appearing once. Sequencing was carried out using PBMCs. The receptors here all came from a man aged 35-49 years in good health and CMV-seronegative.

V gene TRBV6-6 combines with J gene TRBJ2-1; 12 nucleotides agree with TRBD2. Germline V CDR1 and CDR2: MNHNY, SVGAGI (reference sequence). CDR3 length equals 16 residues. Trimming cost V 2 bases and J 6 bases; bases outside gene matches: 5. CDR3 amino acids: CASSYMTSGRSNEQFF. For the CDR3, the DNA is TGTGCCAGCAGTTACATGACTAGCGGGAGATCCAATGAGCAGTTCTTC.

The rearrangement links TRBV28 to TRBJ1-1; D unresolved. Germline V gives CDR1 MDHEN, CDR2 SYDVKM. This CDR3 is 13 amino acids long. V dropped 3 bases and J dropped 6 bases, with 11 bases sitting between them. CDR3 residues: CASSFGRDPEAFF. The DNA for the CDR3 is TGTGCCAGCAGTTTTGGGCGAGACCCTGAAGCTTTCTTT. The full variable domain, in which reference TRBV28 and TRBJ1-1 provide the parts outside the CDR3, is DVKVTQSSRYLVKRTGEKVFLECVQDMDHENMFWYRQDPGLGLRLIYFSYDVKMKEKGDIPEGYSVSREKKERFSLILESASTNQTSMYLCASSFGRDPEAFFGQGTRLTVV.

The V and J genes are TRBV5-1 and TRBJ1-1; no clear D gene. This CDR3 region has 15 residues. V was pared by 0 bases and J by 2 bases, with 11 bases between. Germline assignment: CDR1 SGHRS and CDR2 YFSETQ. CDR3 protein: CASSLGLDYNTEAFF. The CDR3 DNA follows: TGCGCCAGCAGCTTGGGTCTAGACTATAACACTGAAGCTTTCTTT.

V usage is TRBV7-2 and J usage is TRBJ2-3; TRBD2 is a possible D gene (6 bases). The germline gives CDR1 SGHTA, CDR2 FQGNSA. The CDR3 is made up of 16 amino acids. V was trimmed by 4 bases and J by 6 bases, leaving 20 bases between them. CDR3 bases: TGTGCCAGCAGCTCCTCCGATCTACTAGCTGCCGATACGCAGTATTTT. It yields the protein CASSSSDLLAADTQYF.

V and J are TRBV27 and TRBJ2-2; the D gene is possibly TRBD2 (6 bases). From germline, CDR1 is MNHEY and CDR2 SMNVEV (reference sequence). V was cut by 5 bases and J by 5 bases, with 9 bases left in between. The CDR3 has 13 residues. The CDR3 here is CASSRAGTGELFF. The CDR3 DNA reads TGTGCCAGCAGTCGTGCGGGAACCGGGGAGCTGTTTTTT.

This clone was seen a single time. This chain links TRBV7-9 with TRBJ1-2, with 10 bases identical to TRBD1. Germline-derived CDR1 and CDR2 are SEHNR and FQNEAQ (reference sequence). The CDR3 covers 15 residues. Trimming at V came to 4 bases and at J to 4 bases, leaving 6 bases not matched to a gene. The CDR3 loop is CASSSGTGASYGYTF. As DNA, the CDR3 is TGTGCCAGCAGCTCCGGGACAGGGGCTAGCTATGGCTACACCTTC.

J is TRBJ2-1 and V is TRBV10-3, with D possibly matching TRBD2 (6 bases). The CDR3 is 16 amino acids. The V gene lost 0 bases and the J gene lost 5 bases, with 14 bases spanning the gap. From germline, CDR1 is ENHRY and CDR2 SYGVKD. The CDR3 reads CAISESGSGLNNEQFF. CDR3 bases: TGTGCCATCAGTGAGTCGGGTAGCGGACTAAACAATGAGCAGTTCTTC.

The chain carries TRBV4-2 and TRBJ2-5; D is uncertain. The ends were cut back, 0 bases at V and 0 bases at J, with 2 bases in the middle. Germline V gives CDR1 LGHNA, CDR2 YNFKEQ. The CDR3 totals 13 residues. CDR3 in amino acids: CASSQDYQETQYF. In DNA form, the CDR3 reads TGTGCCAGCAGCCAAGACTACCAAGAGACCCAGTACTTC.

The chain recombines TRBV5-4 with TRBJ2-3; perhaps TRBD2 as D (5 bases). The V end was cut by 2 bases, the J end by 2 bases, with 15 bases between. Germline loops: CDR1 SGHNT, CDR2 YYREEE (reference sequence). CDR3 length: 16 amino acids. CDR3 loop: CASSFYRGWDTDTQYF. CDR3 nucleotides: TGTGCCAGCAGCTTTTATCGGGGTTGGGACACAGATACGCAGTATTTT. Variable domain in full (rest from reference TRBV5-4 and TRBJ2-3): ETGVTQSPTHLIKTRGQQVTLRCSSQSGHNTVSWYQQALGQGPQFIFQYYREEENGRGNFPPRFSGLQFPNYSSELNVNALELDDSALYLCASSFYRGWDTDTQYFGPGTRLTVL.

In its sample, this clone was seen once. The V and J genes are TRBV5-1 and TRBJ2-7; D call uncertain. This CDR3 region has 15 residues. Germline assignment: CDR1 SGHRS and CDR2 YFSETQ. Trimming stripped 0 bases from V and 2 bases from J, with 12 bases between. CDR3 bases: TGCGCCAGCAGCTTGGGGCAGGCCCATACCTACGAGCAGTACTTC. Its translation is CASSLGQAHTYEQYF.

This chain uses TRBV18 with TRBJ2-1, with D hard to call. The V end was cut by 3 bases, the J end by 7 bases, with 13 bases between. The CDR3 loop spans 14 amino acids. Germline V gives CDR1 KGHSH, CDR2 LQKENI. The CDR3 loop reads CASSPDWSANEQFF. In nucleotides, the CDR3 is TGTGCCAGCTCACCCGACTGGTCCGCTAATGAGCAGTTCTTC.

Note on this clone: This may be a read error, as it is one base from a much larger clone. The chain carries TRBV7-8 and TRBJ2-3; D remains unclear. CDR1 is SGHVS, CDR2 FQNEAQ, per germline. With 5 bases removed from V and 3 bases from J, the gap between germline ends came to 3 bases. The length of the CDR3 is 11 residues. Here the CDR3 DNA reads TGTGCCAGCAGCCAGACAGATACGCAGTATTTT. Protein: CASSQTDTQYF.

The genes are TRBV11-3 and TRBJ2-2, with a possible D match to TRBD2 (6 bases). The CDR3 consists of 15 residues. The germline V gene encodes CDR1 SGHNT and CDR2 YENEEA. The V end was cut by 3 bases, the J end by 4 bases, with 12 bases between. Here the CDR3 DNA reads TGTGCCAGCAGCTTGACGGGAGTTGGCACCGGGGAGCTGTTTTTT. Translation: CASSLTGVGTGELFF. Filled out from reference TRBV11-3 and TRBJ2-2, the complete variable domain reads EAGVVQSPRYKIIEKKQPVAFWCNPISGHNTLYWYLQNLGQGPELLIRYENEEAVDDSQLPKDRFSAERLKGVDSTLKIQPAELGDSAVYLCASSLTGVGTGELFFGEGSRLTVL.

This clone was counted a single time. The J gene is TRBJ1-5, the V gene TRBV27; D is unclear. The CDR3 runs to 12 residues. V was clipped by 4 bases and J by 5 bases, with 6 bases between them. CDR1 and CDR2 from the germline V gene are MNHEY and SMNVEV (reference sequence). The CDR3 DNA follows: TGTGCCAGCAGTTCCTCCGATCAGCCCCAGCATTTT. This gives the protein CASSSSDQPQHF.

V usage is TRBV28 and J usage is TRBJ1-5; 7 bases are shared with TRBD1. Germline CDR1 and CDR2: MDHEN and SYDVKM. This CDR3 contains 14 residues. The V and J ends lost 5 bases and 0 bases, in that order; junction bases with no gene match: 1. The CDR3 protein is CASSEGASNQPQHF. As DNA, the CDR3 is TGTGCCAGCAGTGAGGGGGCTAGCAATCAGCCCCAGCATTTT.

This clone appeared a few times. V and J are TRBV7-3 and TRBJ2-3; no clear D gene. V dropped 3 bases and J dropped 2 bases, with 12 bases sitting between them. This CDR3 comprises 15 residues. The germline V gene has CDR1 SGHTA and CDR2 FQGTGA. CDR3 residues: CASSLLGTATDTQYF. The CDR3 DNA is TGTGCCAGCAGCTTGTTGGGCACAGCCACAGATACGCAGTATTTT.

CDR3 region: CASSLAGGGSLEQYF. The CDR3 DNA follows: TGTGCCAGCAGCTTAGCGGGCGGGGGCAGCTTGGAGCAGTACTTC. This chain joins TRBV7-6 and TRBJ2-7, with a tentative D call TRBD2 (7 bases). The CDR3 sequence is 15 residues long. V gave up 0 bases and J gave up 7 bases, with 16 bases separating them. Per germline, CDR1 SGHVS and CDR2 FNYEAQ. Full variable domain (rest looked up from reference TRBV7-6 and TRBJ2-7): GAGVSQSPRYKVTKRGQDVALRCDPISGHVSLYWYRQALGQGPEFLTYFNYEAQQDKSGLPNDRFSAERPEGSISTLTIQRTEQRDSAMYRCASSLAGGGSLEQYFGPGTRLTVT.

This clone showed up just once. The chain is built from TRBV28 and TRBJ1-2; 7 nucleotides agree with TRBD1. CDR3 size: 16 residues. Germline values: CDR1 MDHEN, CDR2 SYDVKM. With 2 bases clipped from V and 8 bases from J, the junction kept 14 bases outside the gene matches. The CDR3 protein is CASSLPGTETRGGYTF. CDR3 nucleotides: TGTGCCAGCAGTTTACCTGGGACAGAAACCCGCGGGGGCTACACCTTC.

The gene calls are TRBV18 and TRBJ1-5; 10 bases fit TRBD1. The CDR3 length is 15 residues. Germline loops: CDR1 KGHSH, CDR2 LQKENI. V dropped 5 bases and J dropped 2; count of bases not matched to a gene: 3. The CDR3 loop is CASSDGTGGNQPQHF. DNA of the CDR3: TGTGCCAGCTCAGACGGGACAGGGGGCAATCAGCCCCAGCATTTT. The complete variable domain, with remaining parts taken from reference TRBV18 and TRBJ1-5, reads NAGVMQNPRHLVRRRGQEARLRCSPMKGHSHVYWYRQLPEEGLKFMVYLQKENIIDESGMPKERFSAEFPKEGPSILRIQQVVRGDSAAYFCASSDGTGGNQPQHFGDGTRLSIL.

The rearrangement uses TRBV25-1 and TRBJ1-1; 7 bases fit TRBD1. J was trimmed by 6 bases and V by 3 bases; bases with no gene match: 10. The germline gives CDR1 MGHDK, CDR2 SYGVNS. The CDR3 has 15 amino acids. The CDR3 region has the DNA TGTGCCAGCAGTGAGGCTAGACAGGGTGGGTCTGAAGCTTTCTTT. Translated, it gives CASSEARQGGSEAFF.

In DNA, the CDR3 is TGTGCCAGCAGCTTGACCCGGCTAGCGGGAGAAGCCCACGAGCAGTACTTC. This encodes CASSLTRLAGEAHEQYF. This sequence joins TRBV5-8 and TRBJ2-7; 10 positions match TRBD2. The germline V gene encodes CDR1 SGHTS and CDR2 YDEGEE. J gave up 5 bases and V 1 base, and 12 bases lay outside the gene matches. CDR3 size: 17 residues.

This chain uses TRBV2 with TRBJ2-3; D is undetermined. In germline, CDR1 is SNHLY, CDR2 FYNNEI. Trimming shortened V by 2 bases and J by 2 bases, and 8 bases separated the two germline ends. The CDR3 has 14 residues. The CDR3 spells CASSETPPTDTQYF. The DNA of the CDR3 is TGTGCCAGCAGTGAAACACCCCCCACAGATACGCAGTATTTT.